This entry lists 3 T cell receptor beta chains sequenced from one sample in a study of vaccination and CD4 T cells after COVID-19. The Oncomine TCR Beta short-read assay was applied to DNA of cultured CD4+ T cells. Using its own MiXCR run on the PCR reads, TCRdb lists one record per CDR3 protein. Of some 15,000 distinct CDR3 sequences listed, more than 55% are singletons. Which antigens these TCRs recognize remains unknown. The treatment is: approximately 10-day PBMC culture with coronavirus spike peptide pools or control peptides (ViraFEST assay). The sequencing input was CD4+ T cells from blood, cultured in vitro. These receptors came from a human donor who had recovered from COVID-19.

CDR3 residues: CASIGTGYGYTF. CDR3 sequence (DNA): TGTGCCAGCATCGGTACGGGCTATGGCTACACCTTC. V is TRBV11-3 and J is TRBJ1-2, with D hard to call. CDR3 length: 12 amino acids. Germline assignment: CDR1 SGHNT and CDR2 YENEEA. V was cut by 7 bases and J by 4 bases, with 10 bases left in between.

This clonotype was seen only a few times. The CDR3 sequence: CASSSRGAQYF. Here the CDR3 DNA reads TGTGCCAGCAGCTCGCGAGGTGCGCAGTATTTT. The rearrangement joins TRBV11-3 to TRBJ2-3; D call uncertain. Germline CDR1 SGHNT, CDR2 YENEEA. The length of the CDR3 is 11 residues. Trimming removed 4 bases from V and 10 bases from J, with 9 bases in between. Combining the CDR3 with reference TRBV11-3 and TRBJ2-3 gives the whole variable domain EAGVVQSPRYKIIEKKQPVAFWCNPISGHNTLYWYLQNLGQGPELLIRYENEEAVDDSQLPKDRFSAERLKGVDSTLKIQPAELGDSAVYLCASSSRGAQYFGPGTRLTVL.

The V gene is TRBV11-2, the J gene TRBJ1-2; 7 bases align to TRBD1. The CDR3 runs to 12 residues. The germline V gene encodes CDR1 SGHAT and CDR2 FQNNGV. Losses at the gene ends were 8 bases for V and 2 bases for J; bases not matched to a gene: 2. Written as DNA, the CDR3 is TGTGCCAGCCAGGGGGGCAACTATGGCTACACCTTC. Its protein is CASQGGNYGYTF.